The sequence of this T cell receptor (beta chain) was determined in a study of T cell repertoires in cytomegalovirus infection. The wider study: Evidence of both CMV infection and a matching HLA type came from public TCR beta signatures.

The length of the CDR3 is 14 residues. Germline V gene data show CDR1 as SEHNR and CDR2 as FQNEAQ (reference sequence). V was clipped by 2 bases and J by 6 bases, with 14 bases between them. A single record per CDR3 protein comes from TCRdb applying MiXCR to the reads. Of some 180,000 distinct CDR3 sequences in the sample, about a sixth were seen once. Details on this clonotype: Its matching antigen is unknown.

The study's findings and limits: It was HLA-C-restricted CMV-specific TCR beta clonotypes that dominated the response ex vivo. Cumulated frequencies of public TCR beta families served to identify carriers of CMV plus the relevant HLA.

Material for sequencing was CD8+ T cells from PBMCs. This chain uses TRBV7-9 with TRBJ2-7; possible D gene TRBD2, 5 bases. This clonotype was obtained from a human donor in good health (CMV status not recorded). Some clones in this sample may be carry-over from other donors' samples. The CDR3 region is CASSLPDGGGEQYF. The CDR3 DNA is TGTGCCAGCAGCTTACCCGATGGAGGAGGCGAGCAGTACTTC.